This T cell receptor beta chain emerged from a study of glioma-infiltrating T cells. The sample holds many counts of this clonotype. What it binds is not known. Study outcomes and limitations: Non-neoplastic patients had below-expected tissue-blood divergence, while all gliomas exceeded expectation. Tissue and blood shared very few CDR3 sequences.

The germline V gene has CDR1 SQVTM and CDR2 ANQGSEA. The CDR3 totals 10 residues. Trimming took 5 bases from V and 5 from J, leaving 5 bases between them. The iRepertoire nested amplicon-rescue multiplex PCR amplified TCR alpha and beta CDR3s from RNA. MiXCR, run by TCRdb on the multiplex PCR reads, gives a single entry per CDR3 protein. This sample has under 200,000 distinct CDR3 sequences, with over 25% found just once. The gene calls are TRBV29-1 and TRBJ2-3; no reliable D call. The TCR sequence derives from a human donor with low-grade glioma or glioblastoma, undergoing nonglioma brain surgery, or in good health (not recorded which). The specimen was glioma tissue, nonneoplastic brain tissue, or PBMCs (not recorded which). The CDR3 sequence: CSVKQDTQYF. The CDR3 DNA sequence: TGCAGCGTTAAGCAAGATACGCAGTATTTT.